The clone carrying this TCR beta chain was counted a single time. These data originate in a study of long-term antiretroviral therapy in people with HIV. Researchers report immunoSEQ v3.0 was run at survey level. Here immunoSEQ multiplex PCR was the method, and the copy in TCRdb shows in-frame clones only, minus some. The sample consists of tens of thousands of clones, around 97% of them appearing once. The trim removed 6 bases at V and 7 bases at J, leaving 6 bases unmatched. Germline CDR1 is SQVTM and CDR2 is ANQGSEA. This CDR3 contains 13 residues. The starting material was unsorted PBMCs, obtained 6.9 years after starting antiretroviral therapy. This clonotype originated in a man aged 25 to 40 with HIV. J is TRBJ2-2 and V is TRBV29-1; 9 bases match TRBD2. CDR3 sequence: CSVAGGPHGELFF. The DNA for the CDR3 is TGCAGCGTCGCGGGAGGGCCGCACGGGGAGCTGTTTTTT.